This T cell receptor beta chain was obtained from a study of blood T cell repertoires in COVID-19. Losses at the gene ends were 5 bases for V and 7 bases for J; bases not matched to a gene: 10. Germline V gene data show CDR1 as SGHAT and CDR2 as FQDESV (reference sequence). The CDR3 extends over 14 amino acids. Generated by immunoSEQ multiplex PCR, the TCRdb table keeps only in-frame clones and is missing some. The data show 140,000 or so clones, 60% to 80% seen once. The genes are TRBV11-1 and TRBJ1-2; TRBD1 matches at 7 bases. This TCR was sampled from a middle-aged man with active or convalescent COVID-19. The specimen was peripheral blood. The CDR3: CASSGRTGIGGYTF. The CDR3 DNA sequence: TGTGCCAGCAGCGGAAGGACAGGTATTGGTGGCTACACCTTC.